This T cell receptor (beta chain) was sequenced during a study of lymphopenia after photon versus proton radiotherapy. Study-level results: Only patients who died were analyzed for survival; proton advantage is unproven. Proton therapy kept repertoires fairly stable, unlike photons, which gained effector/memory cells. A bigger post-nadir fall in TCR diversity correlated inversely with survival time in deceased patients. After lymphocyte nadir, photon-treated repertoires showed oligoclonal expansion, especially CD8+ Temra.

The V and J ends lost 0 bases and 3 bases respectively, with 9 bases between them. This CDR3 has 15 amino acids. Germline V gives CDR1 LGHNA, CDR2 YSLEER. Method: immunoSEQ multiplex PCR; TCRdb's copy keeps in-frame clones and lacks some. Among about 35,000 clones listed, roughly nine tenths were seen once. On this clone: What it binds is unknown.

Source: peripheral blood, taken from a patient treated with photon-based radiotherapy. This TCR derives from a man in his fifties or sixties with cholangiocarcinoma. The rearrangement joins TRBV4-3 to TRBJ2-1; D call uncertain. The CDR3 nucleotides are TGCGCCAGCAGCCAAGAACCTGGGAACTACAATGAGCAGTTCTTC. Translated, it gives CASSQEPGNYNEQFF.